A selection of T cell receptor beta chains follows, all from one sample in a study of beta chain features in type 1 diabetes. The method was immunoSEQ multiplex PCR; TCRdb's version includes in-frame clones alone and lacks a portion of them. The data contain roughly 240,000 clones, approximately 24% of them singletons. Sample: naive CD4+ T cells from blood. Receptor source: a woman aged 25 to 39 with type 1 diabetes. The CDR3 runs from the conserved cysteine through the conserved F or W. Each record gives: V gene, D gene, J gene, clone size, CDR3 length, CDR3 DNA, CDR3 protein. The D gene is left open where the match is weak. The size field is filled for only some rows; it gives once, few, many or a size class.

TRBV30	TRBD1	TRBJ2-3	few	13	TGTGCCTGGCGACAGGGAGGCACAGATACGCAGTATTTT	CAWRQGGTDTQYF
TRBV7-2	TRBD2	TRBJ2-3	-	17	TGTGCCAGCAGCTTAGTGGGCGGGAGGCGTCGTACAGATACGCAGTATTTT	CASSLVGGRRRTDTQYF
TRBV30	TRBD1	TRBJ1-5	few	15	TGTGCCTGGGGGACGGGCAGGGGGAATAATCAGCCCCAGCATTTT	CAWGTGRGNNQPQHF
TRBV2	-	TRBJ2-3	few	14	TGTGCCAGCAGGGGACTGTCTAGCACAGATACGCAGTATTTT	CASRGLSSTDTQYF
TRBV6-5	-	TRBJ2-5	-	12	TGTGCCGTCCACACATTTCAAGAGACCCAGTACTTC	CAVHTFQETQYF
TRBV7-9	-	TRBJ2-4	-	12	TGTGCCAGCAGCTTACTAGAAAACATTCAGTACTTC	CASSLLENIQYF
TRBV7-9	-	TRBJ2-2	few	15	TGTGCCGGCGAACGGGACTCAAACCTATCCGGGGAGCTGTTTTTT	CAGERDSNLSGELFF
TRBV29-1	-	TRBJ1-2	-	12	TGCAGCGTTGGACCCCAGGACTATGGCTACACCTTC	CSVGPQDYGYTF
TRBV4-2	TRBD1	TRBJ1-5	-	15	TGTGCCAGCAGCCCGGACAGGGAGAGTACCCAGCCCCAGCATTTT	CASSPDRESTQPQHF
TRBV29-1	-	TRBJ2-3	-	14	TGCAGCGTTACTGGGAAGAGGGAAACAGATACGCAGTATTTT	CSVTGKRETDTQYF
TRBV2	-	TRBJ2-6	few	15	TGTGCCAGCAGTACTTACAGGGTTGGGGCCAACGTCCTGACTTTC	CASSTYRVGANVLTF
TRBV29-1	TRBD1	TRBJ2-7	-	14	TGCAGCGCCGACGGATCAGGGGGCGGCGACGAGCAGTACTTC	CSADGSGGGDEQYF
TRBV27	TRBD1	TRBJ2-1	-	15	TGTGCCAGCAGCACGGACAGGGGCGACTCCAATGAGCAGTTCTTC	CASSTDRGDSNEQFF
TRBV30	-	TRBJ2-7	-	12	TGTGCCTGGAACAACTACGCCTACGAGCAGTACTTC	CAWNNYAYEQYF
TRBV6-5	TRBD1	TRBJ2-1	-	14	TGTGCCAGCAGTTGGGACAGCTCCTACAATGAGCAGTTCTTC	CASSWDSSYNEQFF
TRBV7-9	TRBD2	TRBJ2-1	-	15	TGTGCCAGCAGCTTAGTTCTAGCGGGAGGGTATGAGCAGTTCTTC	CASSLVLAGGYEQFF
TRBV7-6	-	TRBJ2-1	few	12	TGTGCCAGCAGCCATTTGGGGAGTGAGCAGTTCTTC	CASSHLGSEQFF
TRBV5-1	-	TRBJ2-1	few	14	TGCGCCAGCAGCTATAGACAGGAGAGCGATGAGCAGTTCTTC	CASSYRQESDEQFF
TRBV7-9	-	TRBJ1-2	few	15	TGTGCCAGCAGCTTAGCCCCGTCCGGGGTTTATGGCTACACCTTC	CASSLAPSGVYGYTF
TRBV6-5	-	TRBJ2-1	few	16	TGTGCCAGCGGTTGGGGAACAGGGAGCTCCTACAATGAGCAGTTCTTC	CASGWGTGSSYNEQFF
TRBV7-3	TRBD1	TRBJ2-7	few	13	TGTGCCAGCAGCTCGCGGACAGGCGACGAGCAGTACTTC	CASSSRTGDEQYF
TRBV9	TRBD1	TRBJ1-2	few	15	TGTGCCAGCAGCTCCCCCCGACAGGGACTCTATGGCTACACCTTC	CASSSPRQGLYGYTF
TRBV29-1	TRBD1	TRBJ2-7	-	12	TGCAGCGTCCTGGACAGGGGCCACGAGCAGTACTTC	CSVLDRGHEQYF
TRBV30	-	TRBJ2-3	few	15	TGTGCCTGGAGGGACCCAGGGCGGGACACAGATACGCAGTATTTT	CAWRDPGRDTDTQYF
TRBV28	-	TRBJ1-1	-	12	TGTGCCAGCAGACTACAGGTCACTGAAGCTTTCTTT	CASRLQVTEAFF
TRBV30	-	TRBJ1-2	-	13	TGTGCCTGGAGTGTGGTAGTTAGCTATGGCTACACCTTC	CAWSVVVSYGYTF
TRBV13	TRBD1	TRBJ2-3	few	17	TGTGCCAGCAGCCCCGGAAGGGGGGACAGGGTCCCAGATACGCAGTATTTT	CASSPGRGDRVPDTQYF
TRBV30	TRBD2	TRBJ2-1	-	18	TGTGCCTGGACCAGCTTCGGGACTAGCCTAAGCTCCTACAATGAGCAGTTCTTC	CAWTSFGTSLSSYNEQFF
TRBV29-1	TRBD2	TRBJ2-1	few	13	TGCAGCGTTGAAGGGCTAGCGGGAGGGCCCCAGTTCTTC	CSVEGLAGGPQFF
TRBV7-9	-	TRBJ1-1	few	13	TGTGCCAGCAGGCCCAGCGGGGGCGCTGAAGCTTTCTTT	CASRPSGGAEAFF
TRBV25-1	-	TRBJ1-2	few	12	TGTGCCAGCAGTGAATCGGGCTATGGCTACACCTTC	CASSESGYGYTF
TRBV19	-	TRBJ2-3	-	13	TGTGCCAGTAGTTCGGGGGATCGAGATACGCAGTATTTT	CASSSGDRDTQYF
TRBV4-1	-	TRBJ1-4	-	15	TGCGCCAGCAGCCGATTACCCGGGACTAATGAAAAACTGTTTTTT	CASSRLPGTNEKLFF
TRBV5-1	-	TRBJ2-2	few	16	TGCGCCAGCAGCTTGGAGACACAGGGGAACACCGGGGAGCTGTTTTTT	CASSLETQGNTGELFF
TRBV30	TRBD2	TRBJ2-1	few	15	TGTGCCTGGAGTACCGGACTAGCGGGAACGGGTGAGCAGTTCTTC	CAWSTGLAGTGEQFF
TRBV11-2	TRBD2	TRBJ2-6	once	16	TGTGCCAGCAGCTGGCGGGAGGCTGCTGGGGCCAACGTCCTGACTTTC	CASSWREAAGANVLTF
TRBV29-1	TRBD1	TRBJ1-2	few	12	TGCAGCGTCTCGGACAGGGACTATGGCTACACCTTC	CSVSDRDYGYTF